These 5 T cell receptor beta chains were all obtained from the same sample, sequenced in a study of blood T cell repertoires in COVID-19. This table comes from immunoSEQ multiplex PCR, and its TCRdb copy is limited to in-frame clones, with some not included. The sample records hundreds of thousands of clones, around 84% being singletons. The sequencing sample was made of peripheral blood. These receptors originate from a man aged 25-45 years with active or convalescent COVID-19.

The chain combines TRBV3-1 (or the pseudogene TRBV3-2) with TRBJ2-1; TRBD1 is a possible D gene (6 bases). This CDR3 comprises 15 residues. Trimming shortened V by 1 base and J by 9 bases, and 16 bases separated the two germline ends. From germline, CDR1 is LGHDT and CDR2 YNNKEL (reference sequence). The CDR3 nucleotides read TGTGCCAGCAGCCAAGCCCCAGGGGTCTACGGTGAGCAGTTCTTC. It specifies CASSQAPGVYGEQFF.

The V gene is TRBV7-9, the J gene TRBJ2-3; D ambiguous. This CDR3 is built from 12 residues. V gave up 5 bases and J gave up 5 bases, with 8 bases separating them. Germline CDR1 SEHNR, CDR2 FQNEAQ (reference sequence). In DNA form, the CDR3 reads TGTGCCAGCAGCCCCTCTATAGATACGCAGTATTTT. The encoded protein is CASSPSIDTQYF. The variable domain in full, completed from reference TRBV7-9 and TRBJ2-3, reads DTGVSQNPRHKITKRGQNVTFRCDPISEHNRLYWYRQTLGQGPEFLTYFQNEAQLEKSRLLSDRFSAERPKGSFSTLEIQRTEQGDSAMYLCASSPSIDTQYFGPGTRLTVL.

This chain links TRBV30 with TRBJ1-5; tentatively, D is TRBD1 (6 bases). Trimming took off 3 bases at V and 4 bases at J, with 10 bases between the two ends. This CDR3 is 13 amino acids long. In germline, CDR1 is GTSNPN, CDR2 SVGIG (reference sequence). The CDR3 reads CAWSGQHNQPQHF. In DNA form, the CDR3 reads TGTGCCTGGAGCGGACAGCATAATCAGCCCCAGCATTTT.

This sequence joins TRBV12-5 and TRBJ2-5, with 10 nucleotides matching TRBD2. With 0 bases clipped from V and 5 bases from J, the junction kept 6 bases outside the gene matches. CDR3 length: 16 amino acids. The germline CDR1 and CDR2 sequences are LGHNT and FRNRAP. The CDR3 loop reads CASGLVVAGGGETQYF. The CDR3 nucleotides read TGTGCTAGTGGTTTGGTAGTAGCGGGGGGCGGGGAGACCCAGTACTTC.

V is TRBV3-1 (or the pseudogene TRBV3-2) and J is TRBJ1-1; possibly TRBD1 for D (5 bases). CDR3 length equals 14 residues. V lost 0 bases, J lost 4 bases, and 9 bases lay in between. Germline V gene data show CDR1 as LGHDT and CDR2 as YNNKEL (reference sequence). CDR3 coding DNA: TGTGCCAGCAGCCAAGAACAGGCCAGCACTGAAGCTTTCTTT. Protein sequence: CASSQEQASTEAFF.